This TCR beta chain was captured by sequencing in a study of multiple sclerosis patients with progressive multifocal leukoencephalopathy. Study-wide results and caveats: TRBV and TRBJ usage showed no common pattern when PML developed.

The time point is: time of PML onset. Natalizumab-treated patients developed PML between roughly 16 and 60 months into natalizumab therapy. The T3 samples were drawn when PML began. The length of the CDR3 is 16 residues. Turning to this clone: Its target is not known.

Here immunoSEQ multiplex PCR was the method, and the copy in TCRdb shows in-frame clones only, minus some. The sample lists 25,000 to 35,000 clones, about 85% occurring once. J is TRBJ1-1 and V is TRBV21-1; the table's D gene call, TRBD1, was not cross checked with the DNA. TRBV21-1 is given as a pseudogene. Specimen: PBMCs, collected from a patient treated with natalizumab. This TCR derives from a woman aged 25 to 39 with progressive multifocal leukoencephalopathy. Here the CDR3 reads CASSKHRGQWDTEAFF. As DNA, the CDR3 is TGTGCCAGCAGCAAACACAGGGGGCAATGGGACACTGAAGCTTTCTTT.